These 15 T cell receptor beta chains share one sample of origin, sequenced in a study of T cells after yellow fever vaccination. MiXCR, run by TCRdb on the 5' RACE reads, gives a single entry per CDR3 protein. The repertoire holds a few hundred thousand distinct CDR3 sequences, with 3.5% to 4.5% as singletons. The starting material was PBMCs, obtained 5 days after the yellow fever booster vaccination. Receptor source: a man aged 18 to 29 who received the YFV17D yellow fever vaccine.

This clonotype was detected a few times. The chain joins TRBV11-3 to TRBJ2-3; 8 positions agree with TRBD2. Germline V lookup: CDR1 SGHNT, CDR2 YENEEA. V lost 5 bases, J lost 7 bases, and 14 bases stayed unmatched. This CDR3 is built from 16 residues. The CDR3 nucleotides are TGTGCCAGCAGCCCTGCTGGCGGGGGGACCGAGAATACGCAGTATTTT. Translation: CASSPAGGGTENTQYF. Full variable domain (missing parts from reference TRBV11-3 and TRBJ2-3): EAGVVQSPRYKIIEKKQPVAFWCNPISGHNTLYWYLQNLGQGPELLIRYENEEAVDDSQLPKDRFSAERLKGVDSTLKIQPAELGDSAVYLCASSPAGGGTENTQYFGPGTRLTVL.

This clonotype occurred a few times. The chain links TRBV6-6 to TRBJ1-5; D gene ambiguous. This CDR3 region has 16 residues. The V gene lost 0 bases and the J gene lost 0 bases, with 9 bases spanning the gap. Germline V gene data show CDR1 as MNHNY and CDR2 as SVGAGI (reference sequence). The CDR3 region has the DNA TGTGCCAGCAGTTACTCGACCCCGAATAGCAATCAGCCCCAGCATTTT. Its protein product is CASSYSTPNSNQPQHF.

The CDR3 sequence: CASSPLDGAAREQYV. CDR3 sequence (DNA): TGTGCCAGCAGTCCACTAGATGGGGCGGCTCGGGAGCAGTACGTC. This chain links TRBV6-1 with TRBJ2-7; either TRBD1 or TRBD2 may supply D (5 bases each). Deletions cut 5 bases from V and 7 bases from J, with 21 bases between. CDR1 and CDR2 from the germline V gene are MNHNS and SASEGT. The CDR3 is made up of 15 amino acids.

CDR3 DNA sequence: TGTGCCAGCAGCCAAGGTGAGGGGTTGAACAATCAGCCCCAGCATTTT. It specifies CASSQGEGLNNQPQHF. The V call is TRBV4-2, the J call TRBJ1-5; possibly TRBD1 for D (5 bases). Germline CDR1 LGHNA, CDR2 YNFKEQ. The CDR3 is made up of 16 amino acids. Trimming removed 1 base at V and 3 bases at J, with 13 bases between.

A few counts support this clonotype. The chain joins TRBV6-4 to TRBJ2-1; weak D call: TRBD2 (7 bases). Germline V gene lookup returns CDR1 MRHNA and CDR2 SNTAGT. Trimming cost V 2 bases and J 5 bases, with 13 bases left between them. The CDR3 length is 15 residues. In nucleotides, the CDR3 is TGTGCCAGCAGTGACGGGGCGGGGGCACACAATGAGCAGTTCTTC. It specifies CASSDGAGAHNEQFF.

This clonotype was found a few times. CDR3 DNA sequence: TGTGCCAGCAGTTTCGGAACCGGGACAGGTCAACGAGGCTACACCTTC. This codes for CASSFGTGTGQRGYTF. This chain uses TRBV28 with TRBJ1-2; TRBD1 matches 8 bases. The CDR3 contains 16 residues. Losses at the gene ends were 3 bases for V and 8 bases for J; bases not matched to a gene: 14. Germline CDR1 reads MDHEN; CDR2 reads SYDVKM.

This clonotype has only a few counts. The rearrangement uses TRBV20-1 and TRBJ2-5, with 13 nucleotides matching TRBD2. Germline values: CDR1 DFQATT, CDR2 SNEGSKA (reference sequence). J lost 6 bases, V lost 7 bases, and 8 bases had no gene match. The CDR3 sequence is 14 residues long. CDR3 in DNA: TGCAGTGTTCCCCCGGGACTAGCGGGGAAGACCCAGTACTTC. It is translated as CSVPPGLAGKTQYF.

This clonotype was observed many times. V is TRBV4-1 and J is TRBJ2-3; possible D gene TRBD2, 6 bases. V was clipped by 5 bases and J by 2 bases, with 17 bases between them. Germline V gives CDR1 MGHRA, CDR2 YSYEKL. The CDR3 is 16 amino acids. The CDR3: CASSSRLAQHTDTQYF. CDR3 nucleotide sequence: TGCGCCAGCAGCAGCCGCCTAGCGCAGCACACAGATACGCAGTATTTT.

Only a few counts were recorded for this clonotype. The V gene is TRBV27, the J gene TRBJ2-1, with 11 bases that match TRBD2. CDR1 and CDR2 (germline): MNHEY, SMNVEV (reference sequence). Trimming removed 5 bases from V and 4 bases from J; junction bases left unmatched: 4. The CDR3 extends over 15 amino acids. This CDR3 is CASSTASGGYNEQFF. The CDR3, as DNA: TGTGCCAGCAGTACCGCTAGCGGGGGGTACAATGAGCAGTTCTTC.

In nucleotides, the CDR3 is TGCGCCAGCAGCTACGACTTGGGACAGGCTGGAGAGACCCAGTACTTC. Protein: CASSYDLGQAGETQYF. The J gene is TRBJ2-5, the V gene TRBV5-1; TRBD1 aligns across 8 bases. The junction had 11 bases not matched to a gene; V was cut back by 3 bases and J by 4 bases. The germline gives CDR1 SGHRS, CDR2 YFSETQ. The CDR3 is 16 amino acids.

The chain carries TRBV7-3 and TRBJ2-5, with 8 bases identical to TRBD2. CDR1 and CDR2 (germline): SGHTA, FQGTGA. The CDR3 sequence is 17 residues long. The J segment lost 1 base and the V segment lost 2 bases, leaving 9 bases of the junction unmatched. CDR3 residues: CASSLAAGLGGQETQYF. As DNA, the CDR3 is TGTGCCAGCAGCTTAGCGGCGGGACTAGGAGGCCAAGAGACCCAGTACTTC. Full variable domain (outside the CDR3, taken from reference TRBV7-3 and TRBJ2-5): GAGVSQTPSNKVTEKGKYVELRCDPISGHTALYWYRQSLGQGPEFLIYFQGTGAADDSGLPNDRFFAVRPEGSVSTLKIQRTERGDSAVYLCASSLAAGLGGQETQYFGPGTRLLVL.

This chain joins TRBV29-1 and TRBJ2-5; 12 bases fit TRBD2. Trimming removed 3 bases from V and 5 bases from J; junction bases left unmatched: 7. Germline CDR1 and CDR2: SQVTM and ANQGSEA. There are 15 residues in the CDR3. The CDR3 sequence is CSVDPSGGVRETQYF. CDR3 bases: TGCAGCGTTGACCCTAGCGGGGGGGTCCGGGAGACCCAGTACTTC.

This clonotype was counted between two and nine times. The chain uses TRBV6-5 and TRBJ2-1; 8 bases line up with TRBD1. With V trimmed by 2 bases and J by 9 bases, 6 bases remained unmatched. Germline CDR1 MNHEY, CDR2 SVGAGI. CDR3 length: 14 amino acids. The CDR3 DNA is TGTGCCAGCAGTTACGGGGCAGGGGGCCTTGAGCAGTTCTTC. Protein sequence: CASSYGAGGLEQFF.

This clonotype was observed a few times. V and J are TRBV10-2 and TRBJ1-2, with 7 bases identical to TRBD1. The germline CDR1 and CDR2 sequences are WSHSY and SAAADI. V was pared by 6 bases and J by 13 bases, with 8 bases of the junction left unmatched. CDR3 length: 11 residues. The CDR3 bases are TGCGCCAGCAGGAGCTTAGGGACAGCCACCTTC. It is translated as CASRSLGTATF.

The chain employs TRBV5-1 and TRBJ2-3; 8 nucleotides agree with TRBD2. Germline CDR1 is SGHRS and CDR2 is YFSETQ. The CDR3 sequence is 14 residues long. Trimming removed 7 bases from V and 2 bases from J; junction bases left unmatched: 6. The CDR3 here is CASGGLADTDTQYF. The CDR3 DNA is TGCGCCAGCGGTGGACTAGCCGACACAGATACGCAGTATTTT.